The table lists the clone carrying this T cell receptor (beta chain) with a few counts. The sample is drawn from a study of low-dose radiotherapy and immunotherapy resistance in tumors. Study summary: On an every-two-weeks schedule, patients received intravenous nivolumab 240 mg, along with ipilimumab 1 mg/kg every six weeks. Patients took aspirin 300 mg by mouth once daily. This continued for four cycles, starting on cycle 1 day 1.

First-strand cDNA used TRAV- and TRBV-specific primers, covering alpha and beta chains. Amplification of TCRs used a constant-region primer and V-primer adapter for around 20 PCR cycles. In vitro transcription amplified isolated mRNA. TCRdb reanalysed the reads using MiXCR and keeps one entry per CDR3 protein. Of around 83,000 distinct CDR3 sequences detected, 18% appear once; the ten largest clones hold around 6.3%. V was trimmed by 0 bases and J by 4 bases, leaving 16 bases between them. CDR1 is SGHTA, CDR2 FQGNSA, per germline. The CDR3 spans 16 residues. Time point in this sample: before trial treatment. It was nivolumab, ipilimumab, aspirin, low-dose cyclophosphamide and low-dose radiotherapy that donors received.

The sample in question was PBMCs, obtained before treatment. J is TRBJ2-7 and V is TRBV7-2, with D possibly matching TRBD2 (6 bases). The source is a male donor with prostate cancer. CDR3 bases: TGTGCCAGCAGCTTAGCCGGGTCGGGCAGCGGGTACGAGCAGTACTTC. It translates to CASSLAGSGSGYEQYF.